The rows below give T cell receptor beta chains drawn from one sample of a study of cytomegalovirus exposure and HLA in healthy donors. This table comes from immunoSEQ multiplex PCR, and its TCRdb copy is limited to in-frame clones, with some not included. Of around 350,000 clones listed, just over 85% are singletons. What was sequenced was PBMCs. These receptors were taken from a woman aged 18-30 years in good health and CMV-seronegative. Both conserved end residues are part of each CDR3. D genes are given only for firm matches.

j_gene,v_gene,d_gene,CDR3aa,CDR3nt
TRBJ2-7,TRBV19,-,CASSPTGLVYEQYF,TGTGCCAGTAGTCCAACGGGACTGGTCTACGAGCAGTACTTC
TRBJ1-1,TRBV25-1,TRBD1,CASREGTGRMSTEAFF,TGTGCCAGCAGGGAGGGGACAGGCCGTATGAGTACTGAAGCTTTCTTT
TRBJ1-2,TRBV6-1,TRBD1,CASRDRGQFFFGYTF,TGTGCCAGCAGAGACAGGGGGCAATTTTTCTTTGGCTACACCTTC
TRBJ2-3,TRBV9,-,CASSVRGDTQYF,TGTGCCAGCAGCGTAAGGGGGGATACGCAGTATTTT
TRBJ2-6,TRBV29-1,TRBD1,CSVVDTGAGGANVLTF,TGCAGCGTTGTTGACACAGGGGCTGGGGGGGCCAACGTCCTGACTTTC
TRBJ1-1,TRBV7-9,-,CASSPSGYRKDTEAFF,TGTGCCAGCAGCCCAAGCGGGTACCGTAAGGACACTGAAGCTTTCTTT
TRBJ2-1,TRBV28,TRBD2,CASSFRSGSSYNEQFF,TGTGCCAGCAGCTTCCGAAGCGGGAGCTCCTACAATGAGCAGTTCTTC
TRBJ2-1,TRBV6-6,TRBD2,CASTKTSGGYNEQFF,TGTGCCAGCACCAAAACTAGCGGAGGCTACAATGAGCAGTTCTTC
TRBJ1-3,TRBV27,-,CASSLSGQSSGNTIYF,TGTGCCAGCAGTTTGAGTGGGCAGAGCTCTGGAAACACCATATATTTT
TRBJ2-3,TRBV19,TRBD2,CASSMGSGASTDTQYF,TGTGCCAGTAGTATGGGTAGCGGGGCTAGCACAGATACGCAGTATTTT
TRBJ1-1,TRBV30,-,CAWSPRGYYTEAFF,TGTGCCTGGAGTCCAAGGGGTTATTACACTGAAGCTTTCTTT
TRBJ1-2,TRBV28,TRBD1,CASSPDRVTGYTF,TGTGCCAGCAGCCCTGACAGGGTAACCGGCTACACCTTC
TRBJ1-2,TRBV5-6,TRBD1,CASSLETTGPGYGYTF,TGTGCCAGCAGCTTAGAAACGACAGGGCCGGGCTATGGCTACACCTTC
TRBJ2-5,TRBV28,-,CASSLAGQGMRETQYF,TGTGCCAGCAGTTTAGCAGGGCAGGGGATGAGAGAGACCCAGTACTTC
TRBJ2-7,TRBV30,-,CAWSVSYEQYF,TGTGCCTGGAGCGTGTCCTACGAGCAGTACTTC
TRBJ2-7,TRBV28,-,CASLPPPPGGYEQYF,TGTGCCAGCCTCCCCCCCCCGCCAGGGGGGTACGAGCAGTACTTC
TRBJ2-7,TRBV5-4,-,CASSYPGYGEQYF,TGTGCCAGCAGCTATCCGGGGTACGGCGAGCAGTACTTC
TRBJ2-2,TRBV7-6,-,CASSLVILGDGELFF,TGTGCCAGCAGCTTAGTAATATTAGGAGACGGGGAGCTGTTTTTT
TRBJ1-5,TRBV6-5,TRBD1,CASSYGTGDQPQHF,TGTGCCAGCAGTTACGGGACAGGGGATCAGCCCCAGCATTTT
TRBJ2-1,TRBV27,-,CASSPLMLPYNEQFF,TGTGCCAGCAGTCCACTAATGCTTCCCTACAATGAGCAGTTCTTC
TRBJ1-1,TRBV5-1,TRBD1,CASSLTGATEAFF,TGCGCCAGCAGCTTGACAGGGGCCACTGAAGCTTTCTTT
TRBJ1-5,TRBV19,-,CASSIGRDQPQHF,TGTGCCAGTAGTATAGGGAGGGACCAGCCCCAGCATTTT
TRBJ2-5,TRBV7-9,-,CASTVQGGETQYF,TGTGCCAGCACCGTTCAGGGTGGGGAGACCCAGTACTTC
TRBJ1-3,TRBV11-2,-,CASRSTWSSGNTIYF,TGTGCCAGCAGGTCGACCTGGAGCTCTGGAAACACCATATATTTT